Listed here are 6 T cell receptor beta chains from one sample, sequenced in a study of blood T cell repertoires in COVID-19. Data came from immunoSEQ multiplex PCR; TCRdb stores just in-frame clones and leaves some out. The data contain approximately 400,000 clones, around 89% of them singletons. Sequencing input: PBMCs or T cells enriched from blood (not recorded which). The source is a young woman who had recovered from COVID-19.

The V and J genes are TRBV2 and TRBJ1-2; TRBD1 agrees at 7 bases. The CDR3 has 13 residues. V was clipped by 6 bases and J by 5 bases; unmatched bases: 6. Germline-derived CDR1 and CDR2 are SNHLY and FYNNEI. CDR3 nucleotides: TGTGCCAGCAGCGGGGGACAGCCATATGGCTACACCTTC. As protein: CASSGGQPYGYTF.

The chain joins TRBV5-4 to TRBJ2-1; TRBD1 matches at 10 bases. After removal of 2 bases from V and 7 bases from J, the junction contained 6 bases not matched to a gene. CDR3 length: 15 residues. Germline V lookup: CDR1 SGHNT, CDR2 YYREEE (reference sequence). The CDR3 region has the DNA TGTGCCAGCAGCTTCCTGACAGGGGGCTTGAATGAGCAGTTCTTC. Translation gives CASSFLTGGLNEQFF.

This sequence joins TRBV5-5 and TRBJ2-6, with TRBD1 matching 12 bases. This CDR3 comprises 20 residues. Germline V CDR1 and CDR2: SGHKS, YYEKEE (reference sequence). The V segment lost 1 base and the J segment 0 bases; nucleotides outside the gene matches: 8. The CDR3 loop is CASSLRKPGQGASGANVLTF. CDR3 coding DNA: TGTGCCAGCAGCTTGCGAAAACCGGGACAGGGGGCCTCTGGGGCCAACGTCCTGACTTTC.

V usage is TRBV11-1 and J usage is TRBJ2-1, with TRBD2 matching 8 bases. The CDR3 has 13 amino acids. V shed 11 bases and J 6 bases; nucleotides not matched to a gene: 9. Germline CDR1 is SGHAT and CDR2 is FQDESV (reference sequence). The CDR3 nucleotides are TGTGCCGGTTCGGCGGGGGGAGTCAATGAGCAGTTCTTC. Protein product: CAGSAGGVNEQFF.

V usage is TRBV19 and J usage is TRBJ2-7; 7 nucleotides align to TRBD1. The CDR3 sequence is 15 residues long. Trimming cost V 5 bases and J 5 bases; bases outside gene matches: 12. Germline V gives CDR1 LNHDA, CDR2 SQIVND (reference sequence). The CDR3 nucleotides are TGTGCCAGTAGTTGGGCGGACGCACAGGGGCACGAGCAGTACTTC. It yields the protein CASSWADAQGHEQYF.

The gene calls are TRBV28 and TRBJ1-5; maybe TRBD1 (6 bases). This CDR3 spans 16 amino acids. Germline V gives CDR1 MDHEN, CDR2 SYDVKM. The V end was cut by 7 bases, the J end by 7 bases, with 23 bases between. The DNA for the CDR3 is TGTGCCAGCAAACAAATGGGCAGGGGATTCCGGCAGCCCCAGCATTTT. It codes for CASKQMGRGFRQPQHF.